This entry lists 4 T cell receptor beta chains sequenced from one sample in a study of blood T cell repertoires in COVID-19. Method: immunoSEQ multiplex PCR; TCRdb's copy keeps in-frame clones and lacks some. The sample has roughly 220,000 clones; around four fifths are singletons. Sequenced material: peripheral blood. These TCRs come from an older woman who had recovered from COVID-19.

Note on this clone: The identical CDR3 is also encoded by other nucleotide sequences in the sample. This chain's CDR3 is CASSLDRARTEAFF. CDR3 nucleotides: TGTGCCAGCAGCCTGGACAGGGCGAGGACTGAAGCTTTCTTT. This chain uses TRBV6-5 with TRBJ1-1; 8 bases are a match to TRBD1. The V and J ends lost 6 bases and 5 bases, in that order; junction bases with no gene match: 8. From germline, CDR1 is MNHEY and CDR2 SVGAGI. The CDR3 spans 14 residues.

This clone was seen a handful of times. The chain joins TRBV5-6 to TRBJ1-2, with TRBD1 matching over 10 bases. With V trimmed by 4 bases and J by 8 bases, 8 bases remained unmatched. This CDR3 has 14 amino acids. Germline V gene sequence: CDR1 SGHDT, CDR2 YYEEEE. DNA of the CDR3: TGTGCCAGCAGCCCCATCGGGACAGGGGTCGGCTACACCTTC. As protein: CASSPIGTGVGYTF.

The chain is built from TRBV3-1 (or the pseudogene TRBV3-2) and TRBJ2-1, with 11 bases matching TRBD2. Germline CDR1 reads LGHDT; CDR2 reads YNNKEL (reference sequence). The CDR3 is 17 amino acids. The J segment lost 8 bases and the V segment lost 5 bases, leaving 14 bases of the junction unmatched. CDR3 sequence: CASSFTLSGGAWDEQFF. DNA of the CDR3: TGTGCCAGCAGCTTCACCCTTAGCGGGGGGGCCTGGGATGAGCAGTTCTTC.

The V gene is TRBV10-3, the J gene TRBJ2-5; D uncertain. There are 14 residues in the CDR3. Germline V gene sequence: CDR1 ENHRY, CDR2 SYGVKD. Trimming cost V 0 bases and J 4 bases, with 9 bases left between them. CDR3 sequence reads: CAISESIRGETQYF. In DNA, the CDR3 is TGTGCCATCAGTGAGTCGATCAGAGGAGAGACCCAGTACTTC.